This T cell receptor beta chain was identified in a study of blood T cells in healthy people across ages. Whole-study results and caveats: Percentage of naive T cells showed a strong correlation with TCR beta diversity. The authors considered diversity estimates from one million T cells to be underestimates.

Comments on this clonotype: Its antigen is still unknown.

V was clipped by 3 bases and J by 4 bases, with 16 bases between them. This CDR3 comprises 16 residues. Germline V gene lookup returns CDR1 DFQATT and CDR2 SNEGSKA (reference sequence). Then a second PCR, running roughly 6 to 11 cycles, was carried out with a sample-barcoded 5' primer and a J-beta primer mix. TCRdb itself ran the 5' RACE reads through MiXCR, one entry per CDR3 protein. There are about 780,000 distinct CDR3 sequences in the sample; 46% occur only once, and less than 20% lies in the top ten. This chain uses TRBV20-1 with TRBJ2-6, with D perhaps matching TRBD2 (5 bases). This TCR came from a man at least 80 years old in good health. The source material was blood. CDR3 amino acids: CSARDPRGTGANVLTF. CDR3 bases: TGCAGTGCTAGGGATCCTCGGGGAACCGGGGCCAACGTCCTGACTTTC.